The 21 T cell receptor beta chains presented below share a single source sample, sequenced in a study of CD8+ T cells in alopecia areata (dated by TCRdb to 2016 to 2018). Libraries were constructed by the immunoSEQ multiplex PCR assay. RNA was extracted from all samples and reverse transcribed into cDNA as template for TCR sequencing. The table comes from immuneACCESS by way of TCRdb, which keeps in-frame sequences with V and J called. Part of the clones is missing from these tables; in studies checked, under half for an unresolved V gene and the rest for unknown reasons. The sample table contains roughly 120,000 clones; only one count was recorded for about 60% of them. Approximately 2.8% of the sample rests with the top ten. Material: CD4+ T cells sorted from blood. All receptors derive from a human donor in good health.

This clone has more than one count but fewer than ten. The chain links TRBV29-1 to TRBJ1-1, with 9 bases aligning to TRBD1. Germline V gives CDR1 SQVTM, CDR2 ANQGSEA. The CDR3 spans 14 residues. V was pared by 4 bases and J by 2 bases, with 5 bases of the junction left unmatched. The CDR3 is CSVAQGQGNTEAFF. The CDR3 nucleotides read TGCAGCGTTGCTCAGGGACAGGGAAACACTGAAGCTTTCTTT.

The rearrangement uses TRBV29-1 and TRBJ2-2, with 11 bases lining up with TRBD1. Germline V gives CDR1 SQVTM, CDR2 ANQGSEA. V lost 7 bases to trimming and J lost 5 bases; unmatched junction nucleotides: 6. The CDR3 is 14 residues long. The CDR3 is CSASGQGATGELFF. The CDR3 nucleotides read TGCAGCGCATCCGGACAGGGGGCGACCGGGGAGCTGTTTTTT.

The chain joins TRBV29-1 to TRBJ2-7; no firm D call. Germline V gene sequence: CDR1 SQVTM, CDR2 ANQGSEA. V lost 7 bases and J lost 3, with 10 bases in between. This CDR3 spans 11 amino acids. The CDR3 loop is CSASGIYEQYF. CDR3 in DNA: TGCAGCGCTTCAGGTATCTACGAGCAGTACTTC.

The V and J genes are TRBV7-2 and TRBJ2-1; 9 bases are shared with TRBD2. The trim removed 5 bases at V and 5 bases at J, leaving 10 bases unmatched. The CDR3 sequence is 16 residues long. Germline loops: CDR1 SGHTA, CDR2 FQGNSA. CDR3 amino acids: CASSTLLAGNHNEQFF. DNA of the CDR3: TGTGCCAGCAGCACCCTCCTAGCGGGGAATCACAATGAGCAGTTCTTC.

This clone was detected a few times. The rearrangement joins TRBV4-1 to TRBJ1-2; 7 bases match TRBD1. Germline CDR1 reads MGHRA; CDR2 reads YSYEKL. J was trimmed by 7 bases and V by 6 bases; bases with no gene match: 11. This CDR3 is built from 14 residues. CDR3 region: CASRGNRGPLGYTF. In DNA, the CDR3 is TGCGCCAGCAGGGGAAACAGGGGCCCTCTTGGCTACACCTTC.

The genes are TRBV29-1 and TRBJ2-5; 8 nucleotides align to TRBD1. From germline, CDR1 is SQVTM and CDR2 ANQGSEA. The CDR3 contains 12 residues. Unmatched junction bases numbered 4, after V lost 5 bases and J lost 5 bases. The CDR3 region is CSVRDRLETQYF. The CDR3 bases are TGCAGCGTTCGGGACAGGTTGGAGACCCAGTACTTC.

The chain joins TRBV9 to TRBJ2-1; the match to TRBD2 covers 10 bases. Germline assignment: CDR1 SGDLS and CDR2 YYNGEE. CDR3 size: 15 residues. Trimming took 2 bases from V and 3 from J; bases not matched to a gene: 2. This CDR3 reads CASSVSSGGYNEQFF. CDR3 sequence (DNA): TGTGCCAGCAGCGTGTCTAGCGGGGGCTACAATGAGCAGTTCTTC.

The chain couples TRBV19 to TRBJ1-5; 7 bases align to TRBD1. The CDR3 contains 16 residues. Germline loops: CDR1 LNHDA, CDR2 SQIVND (reference sequence). V dropped 4 bases and J dropped 2; count of bases not matched to a gene: 8. Here the CDR3 DNA reads TGTGCCAGTAGTAGGACAGGACTAAAGGGCAATCAGCCCCAGCATTTT. Its protein is CASSRTGLKGNQPQHF.

CDR3 protein: CAWSTPGDVWATWEKLFF. The CDR3 DNA reads TGTGCCTGGAGCACCCCTGGGGACGTCTGGGCGACCTGGGAAAAACTGTTTTTT. The chain has TRBV30 and TRBJ1-4; D might be TRBD1 (5 bases). V was clipped by 3 bases and J by 8 bases, with 28 bases between them. Germline V gene data show CDR1 as GTSNPN and CDR2 as SVGIG (reference sequence). The CDR3 is made up of 18 amino acids.

V gene TRBV7-6 combines with J gene TRBJ1-2, with no clear D. Germline assignment: CDR1 SGHVS and CDR2 FNYEAQ. This CDR3 spans 13 amino acids. The germline V and J ends were trimmed by 5 bases and 1 base, with 8 bases remaining between them. The CDR3 bases are TGTGCCAGCAGCCCGGACTATAACTATGGCTACACCTTC. Translated: CASSPDYNYGYTF.

This chain uses TRBV6-1 with TRBJ1-1, with a weak D call TRBD1 (6 bases). Germline V gives CDR1 MNHNS, CDR2 SASEGT. Trimming left V 5 bases short and J 5 bases short, with 18 bases between. The CDR3 totals 15 residues. CDR3: CASSQEDRGRTEAFF. DNA of the CDR3: TGTGCCAGCAGTCAAGAGGACAGAGGAAGGACTGAAGCTTTCTTT.

This chain connects TRBV2 to TRBJ1-1; D remains unclear. This CDR3 spans 14 amino acids. Trimming took off 7 bases at V and 1 base at J, with 13 bases between the two ends. The V gene's germline CDR1 is SNHLY and CDR2 FYNNEI. CDR3 sequence (DNA): TGTGCCAGCAAGGATCAAGGTTCGAACACTGAAGCTTTCTTT. It translates to CASKDQGSNTEAFF.

As DNA, the CDR3 is TGTGCCAGCAGCCTGGACCGAGGGTTGGGACAGCCCCAGCATTTT. It translates to CASSLDRGLGQPQHF. The genes are TRBV5-4 and TRBJ1-5; D ambiguous. V gave up 4 bases and J gave up 7 bases, with 18 bases separating them. The CDR3 covers 15 residues. Germline CDR1 is SGHNT and CDR2 is YYREEE (reference sequence). Filled out from reference TRBV5-4 and TRBJ1-5, the complete variable domain reads ETGVTQSPTHLIKTRGQQVTLRCSSQSGHNTVSWYQQALGQGPQFIFQYYREEENGRGNFPPRFSGLQFPNYSSELNVNALELDDSALYLCASSLDRGLGQPQHFGDGTRLSIL.

The V gene is TRBV10-1, the J gene TRBJ2-5, with a possible D match to TRBD1 (5 bases). The CDR3 loop spans 15 amino acids. CDR1 WNHNN and CDR2 SYGVQD come from the germline V gene (reference sequence). V lost 1 base to trimming and J lost 1 base, with 10 bases between them. Written as DNA, the CDR3 is TGCGCCAGCAGTGAGTGGGGCCCCGGCCAAGAGACCCAGTACTTC. It codes for CASSEWGPGQETQYF.

This clone was seen only once. V is TRBV7-2 and J is TRBJ2-1; no definite D call. The CDR3 runs 14 residues. Germline V CDR1 and CDR2: SGHTA, FQGNSA. The ends were cut back, 4 bases at V and 2 bases at J, with 9 bases in the middle. The CDR3 loop reads CASSSGRTYNEQFF. DNA of the CDR3: TGTGCCAGCAGCTCCGGTCGTACCTACAATGAGCAGTTCTTC.

This sequence joins TRBV2 and TRBJ2-5; D call uncertain. Trimming removed 7 bases from V and 2 bases from J, with 5 bases in between. The CDR3 runs 11 residues. Germline V gives CDR1 SNHLY, CDR2 FYNNEI. CDR3 in amino acids: CASKRQETQYF. CDR3 bases: TGTGCCAGCAAACGACAAGAGACCCAGTACTTC.

This clone came up a few times. The genes are TRBV5-6 and TRBJ2-3, with D unresolved. Germline loops: CDR1 SGHDT, CDR2 YYEEEE. CDR3 size: 12 residues. Deletions cut 2 bases from V and 9 bases from J, with 10 bases between. The CDR3 region is CASSFTSVTQYF. For the CDR3, the DNA is TGTGCCAGCAGCTTTACCTCGGTCACGCAGTATTTT.

This clone is a singleton in its sample. The chain employs TRBV12-5 and TRBJ1-5; no reliable D call. Trimming took 6 bases from V and 7 from J, leaving 13 bases between them. Germline CDR1 reads LGHNT; CDR2 reads FRNRAP. The CDR3 has 13 residues. Here the CDR3 DNA reads TGTGCTAGTGGACCGGACGAGATGCAGCCCCAGCATTTT. Amino acid sequence: CASGPDEMQPQHF.

CDR3 sequence (DNA): TGTGCCTGGAGTAGGCAGGGGAACACTGAAGCTTTCTTT. Protein: CAWSRQGNTEAFF. This chain uses TRBV30 with TRBJ1-1, with a tentative D call TRBD1 (5 bases). V was clipped by 2 bases and J by 1 base, with 8 bases between them. The germline V gene encodes CDR1 GTSNPN and CDR2 SVGIG (reference sequence). The CDR3 extends over 13 amino acids.

The genes are TRBV9 and TRBJ2-2; no clear D gene. This CDR3 contains 15 residues. V lost 3 bases and J 9 bases, leaving 18 bases between the germline ends. Germline CDR1 SGDLS, CDR2 YYNGEE. The chain's CDR3 is CASSEVESGVRELFF. CDR3 DNA: TGTGCCAGCAGCGAGGTAGAATCAGGCGTAAGGGAGCTGTTTTTT.

The J gene is TRBJ2-5, the V gene TRBV28; possible D gene TRBD1, 5 bases. Germline CDR1 reads MDHEN; CDR2 reads SYDVKM. The CDR3 runs to 14 residues. The ends were cut back, 5 bases at V and 2 bases at J, with 12 bases in the middle. In DNA, the CDR3 is TGTGCCAGCAGTATCGGCAGGGTGCAAGAGACCCAGTACTTC. It translates to CASSIGRVQETQYF. The full variable domain, in which reference TRBV28 and TRBJ2-5 provide the parts outside the CDR3, is DVKVTQSSRYLVKRTGEKVFLECVQDMDHENMFWYRQDPGLGLRLIYFSYDVKMKEKGDIPEGYSVSREKKERFSLILESASTNQTSMYLCASSIGRVQETQYFGPGTRLLVL.